This T cell receptor beta chain was retrieved from a study of CD8 T cells in ankylosing spondylitis. Study-wide results and caveats: Disease-associated clonotypes exhibited CD8+ identity and were relatively infrequent in peripheral blood.

This clonotype was counted a few times. The antigen is unknown. The CDR3 covers 15 residues. Trimming pared 4 bases from V and 5 bases from J, leaving 18 bases between. Germline assignment: CDR1 DFQATT and CDR2 SNEGSKA (reference sequence). TCRdb fed the 5' RACE reads into MiXCR, producing one record per CDR3 protein. The sample contains 100,000 to 150,000 distinct CDR3 sequences, around 8.5% of which appear only once. The source of this sequence is a male donor with ankylosing spondylitis or in good health (not recorded which). V gene TRBV20-1 combines with J gene TRBJ2-1; no definite D call. The sample consisted of blood, either unsorted or a sorted T cell fraction (not recorded which). The CDR3 DNA reads TGCAGTGCTACTGGAAGGCCGGACCGCGACAATGAGCAGTTCTTC. Encoded protein: CSATGRPDRDNEQFF.